The 17 T cell receptor beta chains below come from one sample, sequenced in a study of blood T cell repertoires in COVID-19. Produced via immunoSEQ multiplex PCR; TCRdb's table is partial and in-frame only. The table has roughly 380,000 clones, approximately 91% seen once; the top ten hold around 1.5%. The sample taken for sequencing was peripheral blood. The receptors derive from a woman aged 40 to 49 with COVID-19, enrolled during active disease.

CDR3 loop: CASSSRDRVEPQHF. DNA of the CDR3: TGTGCCAGCAGTTCCCGGGACAGGGTGGAGCCCCAGCATTTT. The chain employs TRBV6-2 or TRBV6-3 and TRBJ1-5; 9 bases are shared with TRBD1. The germline V gene encodes CDR1 MNHEY and CDR2 SVGEGT. CDR3 length equals 14 residues. Unmatched junction bases numbered 6, after V lost 4 bases and J lost 8 bases.

In this sample, this clone turned up once. The chain joins TRBV6-5 to TRBJ1-6; unclear D gene. The CDR3 spans 13 residues. V dropped 7 bases and J dropped 4 bases, with 8 bases sitting between them. Germline assignment: CDR1 MNHEY and CDR2 SVGAGI. The CDR3 spells CASTPDYNSPLHF. CDR3 nucleotide sequence: TGTGCCAGCACCCCAGATTATAATTCACCCCTCCACTTT.

The chain couples TRBV12-3 or TRBV12-4 to TRBJ1-3; D unresolved. Trimming removed 3 bases at V and 3 bases at J, with 3 bases between. This CDR3 is built from 12 residues. The CDR3, as DNA: TGTGCCAGCAGTTTTATTGGAAACACCATATATTTT. Amino acids: CASSFIGNTIYF.

The chain employs TRBV7-2 and TRBJ2-5; 12 bases line up with TRBD2. With 7 bases clipped from V and 2 bases from J, the junction kept 5 bases outside the gene matches. The CDR3 spans 15 residues. In germline, CDR1 is SGHTA, CDR2 FQGNSA. The chain's CDR3 is CASTGLAGGQETQYF. The CDR3 region has the DNA TGTGCCAGCACGGGGCTAGCGGGGGGGCAAGAGACCCAGTACTTC.

The chain carries TRBV30 and TRBJ2-2, with TRBD2 matching 7 bases. The CDR3 contains 13 residues. In germline, CDR1 is GTSNPN, CDR2 SVGIG (reference sequence). V gave up 6 bases and J gave up 9 bases; unmatched junction bases: 10. The CDR3 protein is CACPGTNRRELFF. CDR3 DNA: TGTGCCTGCCCAGGGACTAATCGAAGGGAGCTGTTTTTT.

This chain joins TRBV5-4 and TRBJ2-6; D might be TRBD2 (5 bases). Trimming removed 4 bases from V and 0 bases from J, with 11 bases in between. CDR1 and CDR2 from the germline V gene are SGHNT and YYREEE (reference sequence). This CDR3 comprises 16 residues. Here the CDR3 reads CASSLLDFSGANVLTF. CDR3 DNA sequence: TGTGCCAGCAGCCTATTGGACTTCTCTGGGGCCAACGTCCTGACTTTC.

The J gene is TRBJ1-4, the V gene TRBV28; 8 nucleotides line up with TRBD1. The CDR3 is 14 residues long. Germline values: CDR1 MDHEN, CDR2 SYDVKM. After removal of 6 bases from V and 6 bases from J, the junction contained 6 bases not matched to a gene. In DNA form, the CDR3 reads TGTGCCAGCAGACAGGGGGGGGGCGATGAAAAACTGTTTTTT. This encodes CASRQGGGDEKLFF. Based on the CDR3 plus reference TRBV28 and TRBJ1-4, the full variable domain is DVKVTQSSRYLVKRTGEKVFLECVQDMDHENMFWYRQDPGLGLRLIYFSYDVKMKEKGDIPEGYSVSREKKERFSLILESASTNQTSMYLCASRQGGGDEKLFFGSGTQLSVL.

The V call is TRBV19, the J call TRBJ1-2; D possibly corresponds to TRBD1 (6 bases). Germline loops: CDR1 LNHDA, CDR2 SQIVND (reference sequence). With 10 bases removed from V and 0 bases from J, the gap between germline ends came to 12 bases. This CDR3 region has 13 residues. The CDR3 protein is CATRSGANYGYTF. The DNA of the CDR3 is TGTGCCACAAGATCAGGGGCTAACTATGGCTACACCTTC.

J is TRBJ1-2 and V is TRBV28; no firm D call. Trimming removed 4 bases from V and 4 bases from J, with 10 bases in between. CDR1 is MDHEN and CDR2 is SYDVKM in the germline V gene. The CDR3 runs to 13 residues. The CDR3 protein is CASSSLFLYGYTF. The CDR3 coding sequence is TGTGCCAGCAGTTCACTCTTCCTCTATGGCTACACCTTC.

The rearrangement joins TRBV19 to TRBJ1-3; D remains unclear. Germline V gene sequence: CDR1 LNHDA, CDR2 SQIVND (reference sequence). Between the trimmed V and J ends, which lost 6 bases and 0 bases, there was a span of 6 bases. The CDR3 runs 13 residues. In DNA, the CDR3 is TGTGCCAGTAGGGGCTTCTCTGGAAACACCATATATTTT. Its protein is CASRGFSGNTIYF.

In this sample, this clone turned up a few times. The chain is built from TRBV19 and TRBJ2-5; D may be TRBD2 (6 bases). Trimming stripped 2 bases from V and 2 bases from J, with 9 bases between. This CDR3 is 14 amino acids long. The V gene's germline CDR1 is LNHDA and CDR2 SQIVND (reference sequence). CDR3 protein: CASSIIGRQETQYF. For the CDR3, the DNA is TGTGCCAGTAGTATAATCGGGAGACAAGAGACCCAGTACTTC.

V usage is TRBV9 and J usage is TRBJ2-7, with TRBD2 matching over 7 bases. With 1 base clipped from V and 0 bases from J, the junction kept 4 bases outside the gene matches. CDR3 length: 15 amino acids. Germline assignment: CDR1 SGDLS and CDR2 YYNGEE. CDR3 sequence (DNA): TGTGCCAGCAGCGTAAGAGGCGGGAGCTCCTACGAGCAGTACTTC. Residues: CASSVRGGSSYEQYF.

In its sample, this clone was seen once. The chain is built from TRBV28 and TRBJ1-5; D gene unclear. Germline values: CDR1 MDHEN, CDR2 SYDVKM. V lost 3 bases to trimming and J lost 5 bases, with 8 bases between them. The CDR3 loop spans 13 amino acids. CDR3: CASSLLADQPQHF. Written as DNA, the CDR3 is TGTGCCAGCAGTTTGCTGGCCGATCAGCCCCAGCATTTT.

The rearrangement uses TRBV7-9 and TRBJ1-2; D is unresolved. The CDR3 totals 14 residues. CDR1 and CDR2 (germline): SEHNR, FQNEAQ (reference sequence). Trimming left V 4 bases short and J 2 bases short, with 11 bases between. CDR3 nucleotide sequence: TGTGCCAGCAGCTCGCCGGAGTTAAACTATGGCTACACCTTC. This codes for CASSSPELNYGYTF. Filled out from reference TRBV7-9 and TRBJ1-2, the complete variable domain reads DTGVSQNPRHKITKRGQNVTFRCDPISEHNRLYWYRQTLGQGPEFLTYFQNEAQLEKSRLLSDRFSAERPKGSFSTLEIQRTEQGDSAMYLCASSSPELNYGYTFGSGTRLTVV.

The chain uses TRBV5-1 and TRBJ1-1; 10 bases line up with TRBD1. Unmatched junction bases numbered 12, after V lost 4 bases and J lost 0 bases. This CDR3 is 18 amino acids long. Germline values: CDR1 SGHRS, CDR2 YFSETQ. CDR3 coding DNA: TGCGCCAGCAGCAAAGCGTGGACAGGGGGTCACATGAACACTGAAGCTTTCTTT. It codes for CASSKAWTGGHMNTEAFF.

The chain employs TRBV2 and TRBJ2-7; 8 bases agree with TRBD1. The CDR3 loop spans 14 amino acids. Looked up from germline, CDR1 is SNHLY and CDR2 is FYNNEI. V shed 4 bases, J shed 5 bases, and the junction held 7 bases outside the gene matches. The DNA of the CDR3 is TGTGCCAGCAGTGTGGACAGGGTGGGTAACGAGCAGTACTTC. Translating it yields CASSVDRVGNEQYF.

V and J are TRBV7-2 and TRBJ2-3; a possible D gene is TRBD1 (5 bases). There are 15 residues in the CDR3. Germline CDR1 SGHTA, CDR2 FQGNSA. V lost 1 base to trimming and J lost 6 bases, with 14 bases between them. The CDR3 spells CASSLGPGPPDTQYF. The CDR3 DNA is TGTGCCAGCAGCTTAGGGCCAGGGCCCCCGGATACGCAGTATTTT. The full variable domain, rest sourced from reference TRBV7-2 and TRBJ2-3, is GAGVSQSPSNKVTEKGKDVELRCDPISGHTALYWYRQSLGQGLEFLIYFQGNSAPDKSGLPSDRFSAERTGGSVSTLTIQRTQQEDSAVYLCASSLGPGPPDTQYFGPGTRLTVL.